This T cell receptor (beta chain) is drawn from a study of blood T cell repertoires in COVID-19 (dated by TCRdb to the early 2020s). In the study overall: Samples covering the acute and convalescent phases of COVID-19 were provided by collaborators in the United States, Italy and Spain. The prospective study material was composed of cDNA or gDNA derived from T cells, B-cell-depleted T cells, or PBMCs. The samples were drawn from two sources: the first 160 participants of the ongoing ImmuneRACE study, and approximately 1,300 subjects contributed by 6 global collaborators. Subjects who had been exposed to COVID-19, were actively infected with it, or had recovered from it provided the deeply sampled blood TCRbeta repertoires that made up the dataset. Sample metadata almost always included a de-identified subject ID, COVID-19 status, age in years and sex. The repertoires were released in a freely available public database intended as a resource for research on the immune response to SARS-CoV-2. Where available, HLA class I and class II types were obtained from metadata supplied by the sample provider rather than from assay-based typing.

Overall study outcomes, separate from this receptor: How much clinical and demographic metadata was included differed by source and by participant, and the metadata was provided uncurated.

A word on this clone: The antigen it binds to is not known. Base qualities are not recorded, but no much larger clone differs from it by a single base.

TCRbeta CDR3 regions were amplified from genomic DNA by means of the immunoSEQ Assay, a bias-controlled multiplex PCR. Regarding the original processing steps: Nucleated cell counts per sample were estimated from amplification of reference gene primers within the assay. To quantify the absolute abundance of each unique TCRbeta CDR3 rearrangement, sequence reads were collapsed and filtered. Productive Simpson clonality was computed per sample as the square root of Simpson's diversity index over productive rearrangements. Held by TCRdb, this immuneACCESS table contains in-frame sequences only and omits some clones. Under half of the omission traces to an unresolved V gene where checked; the cause of the rest is unknown. D and trimming were read from the DNA, whereas the V and J calls and clone size are those reported in that table. The sample table shows roughly 87,000 clones, and about two thirds are seen once. Clones ranked in the top ten supply around 14% of the sample.

Trimming takes 5 bases from V and 7 bases from J, and the germline ends sit 17 bases apart. CDR1 and CDR2 (MNHNY, SVGAGI) derive from the germline V gene (reference sequence). The CDR3 spans 14 residues, from the cysteine through the phenylalanine. Only CDR3 DNA remains: 42 bases, in frame from the first base. The collaborating institutions used their own protocols to collect whole blood in K2EDTA tubes. For TCRbeta analysis, collaborator samples were shipped as frozen whole blood, as isolated PBMCs, or as DNA extracted from either sample type. The sample was peripheral blood. This TCR came from a woman of 80 years or more with acute or convalescent COVID-19. The chain couples TRBV6-6 to TRBJ1-2; TRBD1 is perhaps the D gene, given 5 matching bases. This receptor has the CDR3 CASSDGVGVGGYTF. The base sequence is TGTGCCAGCAGTGACGGCGTAGGGGTCGGTGGCTACACCTTC.